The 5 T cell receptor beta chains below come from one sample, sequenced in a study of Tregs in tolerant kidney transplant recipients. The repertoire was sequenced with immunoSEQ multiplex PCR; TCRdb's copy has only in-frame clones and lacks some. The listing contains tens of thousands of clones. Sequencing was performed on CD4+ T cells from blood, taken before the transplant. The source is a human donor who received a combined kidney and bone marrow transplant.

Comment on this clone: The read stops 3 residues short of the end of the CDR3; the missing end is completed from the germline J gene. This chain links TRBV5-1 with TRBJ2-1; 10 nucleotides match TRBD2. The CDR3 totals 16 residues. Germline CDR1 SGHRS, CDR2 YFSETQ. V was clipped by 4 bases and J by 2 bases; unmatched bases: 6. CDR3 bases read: TGCGCCAGCAGCCCTGAAGGACTAGCGGCCTACAATGAG. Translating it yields CASSPEGLAAYNE. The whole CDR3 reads CASSPEGLAAYNEQFF.

The sequenced part of the CDR3 DNA is TGTGCCTGGAGTTGGGACAGGTTGGGCGATGGC. Protein: CAWSWDRLGDG. The whole CDR3 region reads CAWSWDRLGDGYTF. The chain employs TRBV30 and TRBJ1-2; 8 bases fit TRBD1. The sequence runs out 3 residues before the end of the CDR3; the remainder is reconstructed from the germline J gene. Looked up from germline, CDR1 is GTSNPN and CDR2 is SVGIG (reference sequence). J lost 6 bases, V lost 2 bases, and 8 bases had no gene match. The CDR3 is made up of 14 amino acids.

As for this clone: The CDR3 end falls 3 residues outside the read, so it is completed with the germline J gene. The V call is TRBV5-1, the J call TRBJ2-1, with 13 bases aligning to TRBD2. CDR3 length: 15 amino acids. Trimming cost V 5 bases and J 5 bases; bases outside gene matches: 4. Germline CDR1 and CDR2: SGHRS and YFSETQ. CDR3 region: CASRRGTSGNNEQFF. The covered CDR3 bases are TGCGCCAGCAGACGTGGGACTAGCGGGAACAATGAG. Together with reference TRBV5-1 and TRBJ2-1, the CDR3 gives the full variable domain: KAGVTQTPRYLIKTRGQQVTLSCSPISGHRSVSWYQQTPGQGLQFLFEYFSETQRNKGNFPGRFSGRQFSNSRSEMNVSTLELGDSALYLCASRRGTSGNNEQFFGPGTRLTVL.

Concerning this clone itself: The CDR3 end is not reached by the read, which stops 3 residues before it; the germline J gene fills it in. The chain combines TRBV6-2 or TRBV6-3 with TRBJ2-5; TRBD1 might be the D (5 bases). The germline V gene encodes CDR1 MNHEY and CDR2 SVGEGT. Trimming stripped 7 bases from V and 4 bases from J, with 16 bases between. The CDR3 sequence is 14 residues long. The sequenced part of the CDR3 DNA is TGTGCCAGCACCCCGGGTGGGGCGCGAGAGACC. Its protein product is CASTPGGARET. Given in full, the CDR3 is CASTPGGARETQYF.

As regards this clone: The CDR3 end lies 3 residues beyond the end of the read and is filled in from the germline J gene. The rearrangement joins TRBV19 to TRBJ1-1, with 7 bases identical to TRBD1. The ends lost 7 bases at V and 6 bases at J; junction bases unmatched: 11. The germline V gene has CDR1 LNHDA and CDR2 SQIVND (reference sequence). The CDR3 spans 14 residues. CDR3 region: CASTISPGGSEAFF. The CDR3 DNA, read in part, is TGTGCCAGTACCATCAGTCCAGGGGGGTCTGAA.